What follows are 18 T cell receptor beta chains derived from one specimen sequenced in a study of blood T cell repertoires in COVID-19. The repertoire was sequenced with immunoSEQ multiplex PCR; TCRdb's copy has only in-frame clones and lacks some. The sample gives 150,000 to 200,000 clones, around 76% of which show up once; 8.6% is in the top ten. The sample consisted of peripheral blood. The receptor set was obtained from a woman aged 45-60 years with active or convalescent COVID-19.

The chain is built from TRBV7-8 and TRBJ2-4; D is perhaps TRBD2 (7 bases). The V end lost 6 bases, the J end lost 2 bases, and 17 bases lay between the germline ends. CDR3 length equals 16 residues. CDR1 and CDR2 (germline): SGHVS, FQNEAQ. CDR3 DNA sequence: TGTGCCAGCAGTGGGGGGGCCGGCGCGTCCAAAAACATTCAGTACTTC. Translated, it gives CASSGGAGASKNIQYF. The full variable domain, in which reference TRBV7-8 and TRBJ2-4 provide the parts outside the CDR3, is GAGVSQSPRYKVAKRGQDVALRCDPISGHVSLFWYQQALGQGPEFLTYFQNEAQLDKSGLPSDRFFAERPEGSVSTLKIQRTQQEDSAVYLCASSGGAGASKNIQYFGAGTRLSVL.

The CDR3 bases are TGTGCCACCAGCGACTCGGGGGAGGCGCGGGGGGGTAGCTCCTACGAGCAGTACTTC. This codes for CATSDSGEARGGSSYEQYF. The rearrangement joins TRBV15 to TRBJ2-7, with 9 bases aligning to TRBD2. The CDR3 spans 19 residues. Germline loops: CDR1 LNHNV, CDR2 YYDKDF (reference sequence). V shed 5 bases, J shed 0 bases, and the junction held 17 bases outside the gene matches.

This clone appeared a few times. This chain connects TRBV11-2 to TRBJ2-3, with D possibly being TRBD1 (6 bases). The ends were cut back, 2 bases at V and 4 bases at J, with 16 bases in the middle. This CDR3 is built from 16 residues. Germline V gives CDR1 SGHAT, CDR2 FQNNGV. CDR3 DNA sequence: TGTGCCAGCAGCTTACTTCAGGGGTCCGGGGCAGATACGCAGTATTTT. It translates to CASSLLQGSGADTQYF.

This chain links TRBV4-2 with TRBJ2-5; 7 bases line up with TRBD2. The junction had 12 bases not matched to a gene; V was cut back by 4 bases and J by 4 bases. Germline CDR1 is LGHNA and CDR2 is YNFKEQ. The CDR3 spans 16 residues. CDR3 in amino acids: CASSLFGGEDPETQYF. CDR3 DNA: TGTGCCAGCAGCCTATTTGGGGGGGAGGACCCAGAGACCCAGTACTTC.

The rearrangement joins TRBV28 to TRBJ1-4; D uncertain. Germline V gives CDR1 MDHEN, CDR2 SYDVKM. The CDR3 extends over 16 amino acids. V lost 4 bases and J 4 bases, leaving 16 bases between the germline ends. This CDR3 is CASSSQAPDFNEKLFF. For the CDR3, the DNA is TGTGCCAGCAGTTCGCAGGCGCCGGATTTTAATGAAAAACTGTTTTTT.

Only a few counts were recorded for this clone. CDR3: CASSLWGPGETDTQYF. The DNA for the CDR3 is TGTGCCAGCAGCTTATGGGGGCCCGGGGAAACAGATACGCAGTATTTT. The chain employs TRBV7-8 and TRBJ2-3; a possible D gene is TRBD1 (6 bases). The CDR3 covers 16 residues. CDR1 and CDR2 (germline): SGHVS, FQNEAQ. V was shortened by 2 bases and J by 3 bases, with 15 bases between the two germline ends.

The rearrangement links TRBV7-3 to TRBJ1-2; a weak D match, TRBD1 (5 bases). The germline gives CDR1 SGHTA, CDR2 FQGTGA. Trimming removed 5 bases at V and 2 bases at J, with 15 bases between. The CDR3 runs to 15 residues. Here the CDR3 reads CASSPSQGGNYGYTF. In nucleotides, the CDR3 is TGTGCCAGCAGCCCAAGTCAGGGTGGAAACTATGGCTACACCTTC.

J is TRBJ2-1 and V is TRBV7-9; D is unresolved. The CDR3 contains 14 residues. CDR1 and CDR2 (germline): SEHNR, FQNEAQ (reference sequence). V was pared by 3 bases and J by 0 bases, with 6 bases between. This CDR3 reads CASSLTGSYNEQFF. CDR3 sequence (DNA): TGTGCCAGCAGCTTGACTGGCTCCTACAATGAGCAGTTCTTC.

The V and J genes are TRBV5-1 and TRBJ1-2, with 9 bases lining up with TRBD1. CDR3 length: 13 residues. Germline CDR1 SGHRS, CDR2 YFSETQ. J was trimmed by 9 bases and V by 2 bases; bases with no gene match: 5. The CDR3 DNA reads TGCGCCAGCAGCTTCGGGACAGGGAATCGCTACACCTTC. It encodes CASSFGTGNRYTF.

The rearrangement links TRBV5-8 to TRBJ1-1; 7 bases line up with TRBD1. V was pared by 1 base and J by 4 bases, with 10 bases of the junction left unmatched. The CDR3 is 16 residues long. The V gene's germline CDR1 is SGHTS and CDR2 YDEGEE. CDR3 sequence: CASSLRIRGPGTEAFF. The CDR3 DNA reads TGTGCCAGCAGCTTGAGAATAAGGGGGCCGGGCACTGAAGCTTTCTTT.

V is TRBV14 and J is TRBJ1-2; 9 bases line up with TRBD1. Germline lookup yields CDR1 SGHDN and CDR2 FVKESK. The CDR3 sequence is 15 residues long. Germline trimming cut 0 bases from V and 6 bases from J; bases unmatched to any gene: 5. This CDR3 reads CASSQEWDRVDGYTF. The CDR3 DNA is TGTGCCAGCAGCCAAGAATGGGACAGGGTCGATGGCTACACCTTC. The whole variable domain, remainder taken from reference TRBV14 and TRBJ1-2, is EAGVTQFPSHSVIEKGQTVTLRCDPISGHDNLYWYRRVMGKEIKFLLHFVKESKQDESGMPNNRFLAERTGGTYSTLKVQPAELEDSGVYFCASSQEWDRVDGYTFGSGTRLTVV.

This chain joins TRBV10-3 and TRBJ2-7, with a possible D match to TRBD1 (5 bases). V lost 4 bases and J lost 1, with 5 bases in between. The CDR3 is 12 amino acids. Germline assignment: CDR1 ENHRY and CDR2 SYGVKD. The CDR3 loop is CAISGQSYEQYF. In nucleotides, the CDR3 is TGTGCCATCAGTGGACAGTCCTACGAGCAGTACTTC.

The J gene is TRBJ1-1, the V gene TRBV7-9; D ambiguous. V dropped 2 bases and J dropped 2 bases, with 6 bases sitting between them. The CDR3 has 13 residues. The germline V gene encodes CDR1 SEHNR and CDR2 FQNEAQ (reference sequence). The CDR3 coding sequence is TGTGCCAGCAGCTTACAGGTCAACACTGAAGCTTTCTTT. Protein sequence: CASSLQVNTEAFF.

The chain links TRBV7-2 to TRBJ1-5; 10 nucleotides align to TRBD1. Germline V gives CDR1 SGHTA, CDR2 FQGNSA. The CDR3 spans 16 residues. After removal of 1 base from V and 4 bases from J, the junction contained 4 bases not matched to a gene. The CDR3 sequence is CASSLGDRGLNQPQHF. Written as DNA, the CDR3 is TGTGCCAGCAGCTTAGGTGACAGGGGGCTAAATCAGCCCCAGCATTTT.

CDR3 sequence: CASSPGTGMGYGYTF. The CDR3 bases are TGTGCCAGCAGCCCGGGGACAGGGATGGGGTATGGCTACACCTTC. The rearrangement uses TRBV7-2 and TRBJ1-2, with 9 nucleotides matching TRBD1. CDR1 SGHTA and CDR2 FQGNSA come from the germline V gene. J gave up 5 bases and V 5 bases, and 9 bases lay outside the gene matches. The CDR3 has 15 residues. The entire variable domain, with the rest obtained from reference TRBV7-2 and TRBJ1-2, is as follows: GAGVSQSPSNKVTEKGKDVELRCDPISGHTALYWYRQSLGQGLEFLIYFQGNSAPDKSGLPSDRFSAERTGGSVSTLTIQRTQQEDSAVYLCASSPGTGMGYGYTFGSGTRLTVV.

The chain links TRBV28 to TRBJ1-2, with D possibly matching TRBD1 (5 bases). Trimming left V 3 bases short and J 4 bases short, with 9 bases between. The germline V gene has CDR1 MDHEN and CDR2 SYDVKM. The CDR3 runs to 13 residues. The CDR3 sequence is CASSLGPLYGYTF. The CDR3 nucleotides read TGTGCCAGCAGTTTGGGGCCGCTCTATGGCTACACCTTC.

This sequence joins TRBV30 and TRBJ1-4; TRBD1 might be the D (6 bases). The CDR3 is made up of 14 amino acids. Germline V lookup: CDR1 GTSNPN, CDR2 SVGIG (reference sequence). V lost 5 bases and J 7 bases, leaving 17 bases between the germline ends. CDR3 sequence: CAWGGGISREKLFF. The CDR3 DNA is TGTGCCTGGGGGGGCGGGATCAGTCGTGAAAAACTGTTTTTT.

The rearrangement links TRBV5-6 to TRBJ1-2, with TRBD1 identical over 12 bases. The CDR3 loop spans 17 amino acids. Trimming removed 4 bases from V and 7 bases from J; junction bases left unmatched: 14. Germline lookup yields CDR1 SGHDT and CDR2 YYEEEE. The DNA for the CDR3 is TGTGCCAGCAGCCGGAGAGGAGGGACAGGGGGCGGTAGTGGCTACACCTTC. This encodes CASSRRGGTGGGSGYTF.